This T cell receptor beta chain was documented in a study of blood T cell repertoires in COVID-19. Clones were sequenced by immunoSEQ multiplex PCR, and TCRdb holds only the in-frame ones, with some missing. The sample lists 260,000 or so clones, 83% occurring once. The CDR3 totals 17 residues. V was cut by 0 bases and J by 5 bases, with 16 bases left in between. The V gene's germline CDR1 is SEHNR and CDR2 FQNEAQ (reference sequence). Clinical history as reported by participants underpinned cohort assignment. This sequence joins TRBV7-9 and TRBJ2-2; D possibly corresponds to TRBD1 (6 bases). This TCR came from a woman aged 40 to 50 who had been exposed to COVID-19. Source material: PBMCs or T cells enriched from blood (not recorded which). This CDR3 reads CASSLALQGTLTGELFF. CDR3 DNA sequence: TGTGCCAGCAGCTTAGCCCTACAGGGAACTTTAACCGGGGAGCTGTTTTTT.